This record concerns one TCR beta chain sequence. Data came from immunoSEQ multiplex PCR; TCRdb stores just in-frame clones and leaves some out. This sample has 55,000 to 75,000 clones, with about 95% found just once. This CDR3 has 14 amino acids. J was trimmed by 6 bases and V by 2 bases; bases with no gene match: 4. The germline V gene has CDR1 SGHAT and CDR2 FQNNGV. This sample was included in a study of technical replicates of blood from several donors. This chain connects TRBV11-2 to TRBJ1-5; 7 nucleotides agree with TRBD1. Sequenced input: PBMCs. The sequence was obtained from a human donor in good health. Some clones in this sample may be carry-over from other donors' samples. CDR3 protein: CASSLTQGTQPQHF. CDR3 in DNA: TGTGCCAGCAGCTTAACACAGGGGACTCAGCCCCAGCATTTT.